The subject of this entry is one TCR beta chain. The antigen is undetermined. This entry comes from a study of shared clonotypes between healthy human individuals. Study background: Each donor's CD8 memory used one plate, CD8 naive two, each CD4 subset three.

Trimming removed 7 bases at V and 2 bases at J, with 14 bases between. Germline lookup yields CDR1 SQVTM and CDR2 ANQGSEA. The CDR3 has 13 amino acids. The data were produced by immunoSEQ multiplex PCR, yet TCRdb's version contains in-frame clones alone and is incomplete. Here the sample spans 190,000 or so clones, about 68% being singletons. Findings and limits, study-wide: The low donor count limited represented genetic and exposure-history diversity. Clonotype sharing across several donors was observed for about 4.8% of naive CD4 clonotypes. A reduction in generation probabilities was seen for non-shared clonotypes relative to those shared by all four donors.

This chain joins TRBV29-1 and TRBJ1-1; possible D gene TRBD1, 6 bases. Sequenced sample: memory CD4+ T cells sorted from blood. As to subset: CD45RA-negative fraction. This receptor was identified in a man aged 25 to 40 in good health. Written as DNA, the CDR3 is TGCAGCGGGGACACCGGGGGAAACACTGAAGCTTTCTTT. It translates to CSGDTGGNTEAFF.